Reported below is one T cell receptor beta chain. What it binds is not known. Germline and junction disagree at one end, which may indicate a read error. These data are taken from a study of blood T cells in healthy people across ages. Across the study: About one barcoded beta molecule per two T cells was captured by template switching. Study-level results: No one knew whether donors had CMV, which possibly confounded expanded clonotype changes. Investigators viewed diversity estimates from one million T cells as underestimates, the study reported.

Aged about 6 to 95, donors were systemically healthy Caucasians from Russia. Germline V gene sequence: CDR1 DFQATT, CDR2 SNEGSKA (reference sequence). The CDR3 loop spans 17 amino acids. Primed by a sample-barcoded 5' primer and a J-beta primer mix, a second PCR proceeded for roughly 7 to 11 cycles. A single record per CDR3 protein comes from TCRdb applying MiXCR to the 5' RACE reads. The table shows 850,000 to 1,300,000 distinct CDR3 sequences, with 40% to 55% occurring only once. J is TRBJ2-7 and V is TRBV20-1, with 11 nucleotides matching TRBD2. This TCR came from a woman aged 55 to 70 in good health. Sequencing was carried out using blood. The DNA of the CDR3 is TGCAGTGCCCGTCGACTAGCGGGGTCCTATCGCTCCAACGAGCAGTACTTC. Translation: CSARRLAGSYRSNEQYF.